This T cell receptor beta chain was observed in a study of CD8 T cells in ankylosing spondylitis. General study points: Significant enrichment of disease-linked clones was reportedly seen in matched ankylosing spondylitis synovial fluid. It appeared that ankylosing spondylitis blood was characterized by a TCR beta motif of under ten highly homologous variants. Earlier reports found some motif variants in synovial fluid and blood in reactive arthritis. In peripheral blood, disease-linked CD8+ clones occurred at relatively low frequencies.

With respect to this clonotype: The antigen is undetermined.

The CDR3 spans 16 residues. J was trimmed by 2 bases and V by 9 bases; bases with no gene match: 13. The germline CDR1 and CDR2 sequences are MDHEN and SYDVKM. TCR beta libraries were made by quantitative 5'-RACE with molecular barcodes. Using its own MiXCR run on the 5' RACE reads, TCRdb lists one record per CDR3 protein. The sample lists 220,000 or so distinct CDR3 sequences, about 18% occurring once. The chain has TRBV28 and TRBJ2-3, with TRBD1 matching over 8 bases. The receptor comes from a male donor with ankylosing spondylitis. The sample comprised blood, either unsorted or a sorted T cell fraction (not recorded which). DNA for the CDR3: TGTGCCAGTACAATCTGGACAGGGTTAGACACAGATACGCAGTATTTT. As protein: CASTIWTGLDTDTQYF.